The clone carrying this T cell receptor (beta chain) came up a few times. The antigen is undetermined. This sample is drawn from a study of T-cell memory formation after mild COVID-19. Looking at the study overall: Among the donors, TCR clusters were largely specific to each donor. The study, taken as a whole, reports: A second wave of clones peaked on day 37, and their SARS-CoV-2 specificity went unconfirmed.

5'RACE primed at constant segments yielded TCR alpha and TCR beta cDNA libraries bearing sample barcodes and UMIs. TCRdb processed the 5' RACE reads anew with MiXCR; each CDR3 protein has one entry. The data show 300,000 to 400,000 distinct CDR3 sequences, under 30% seen once. The CDR3 is 14 amino acids. Looked up from germline, CDR1 is LGHNA and CDR2 is YNFKEQ. The V and J ends lost 4 bases and 2 bases respectively, with 11 bases between them. The genes are TRBV4-2 and TRBJ2-5; a weak D match, TRBD2 (5 bases). Material for sequencing was PBMCs or a T cell subset sorted from them (not recorded which). This receptor was taken from an adult woman who had mild COVID-19 (a few samples of this study predate the infection). Cell type and time point are not known. The CDR3 DNA follows: TGTGCCAGCAGCCGAAGGACTGTTCAAGAGACCCAGTACTTC. Its protein is CASSRRTVQETQYF.